Listed here are 5 T cell receptor beta chains from one sample, sequenced in a study of CD8+ T cells in alopecia areata (dated by TCRdb to between 2018 and 2020). Pooled mouse cutaneous lymph node cells were stained for CD4, CD8alpha, NKG2D, NKG2ACE and other markers, then sorted on a BD Influx. Receptors were amplified or captured by the immunoSEQ multiplex PCR assay. For TCR sequencing, RNA was extracted from every sample and reverse transcribed into cDNA to serve as template. Imported from immuneACCESS, the table was reduced by TCRdb to in-frame sequences with V and J called. These copies leave out some clones; in studies compared against another copy, an unresolved V gene accounts for under half, and the cause of the remainder is not known. With 200,000 to 300,000 clones recorded, this sample contains no clone counted only once. Jointly, the top ten make up 1.2% of the sample. Sequences were obtained from CD4+ T cells sorted from a lymph node. These receptor sequences come from a C3H/HeJ mouse with alopecia areata. Members of this strain share the MHC haplotype H2-k.

This clone has only a few counts. These gene names are mouse names. The read terminates 4 residues ahead of where the CDR3 ends, so the germline J gene completes it. The chain combines TRBV1 with TRBJ1-2, with D maybe TRBD1 (5 bases). Germline V gene sequence: CDR1 NSQYPW, CDR2 LRSPGD (reference sequence). The CDR3 loop spans 15 amino acids. The CDR3 protein is CTCSADRQGGPDYTF. The CDR3 DNA, read in part, is TGCACCTGCAGTGCAGATCGGCAGGGAGGGCCC.

This clone was counted only a few times. Mouse names are used for the genes. The CDR3 bases that were read are TGTGCCTGGAGTCCAGGGATGAATTCGCCC. This sequence encodes CAWSPGMNSP. The whole CDR3 region reads CAWSPGMNSPLYF. The chain joins TRBV31 to TRBJ1-6; a weak D match, TRBD1 (5 bases). The read terminates 3 residues ahead of where the CDR3 ends, so the germline J gene completes it. TRBJ1-6 is placed among ORFs of uncertain function. There are 13 residues in the CDR3. CDR1 and CDR2 (germline): GKSSPN, SITVG. The V end was cut by 1 base, the J end by 7 bases, with 8 bases between.

With respect to this clone: Gene labels here are mouse ones. The read finishes 4 residues shy of the CDR3 end, and the germline J gene is used to complete it. In the same sample, other DNA sequences code for this CDR3. The rearrangement links TRBV1 to TRBJ1-1, with D possibly being TRBD1 (6 bases). The V and J ends lost 2 bases and 0 bases respectively, with 10 bases between them. The CDR3 contains 15 residues. Germline V gives CDR1 NSQYPW, CDR2 LRSPGD (reference sequence). Incomplete CDR3 DNA: TGCACCTGCAGTGCACCTCGACAGGCAAACACA. It encodes CTCSAPRQANT. The complete CDR3 reads CTCSAPRQANTEVFF.

This clone appeared a few times. Genes here carry mouse names. The CDR3 end falls 4 residues outside the read, so it is completed with the germline J gene. At the DNA level, this CDR3 is encoded by other sequences in the same sample as well. The J gene is TRBJ2-2, the V gene TRBV13-3; 10 nucleotides agree with TRBD2. The CDR3 extends over 14 amino acids. V shed 5 bases and J 4 bases; nucleotides not matched to a gene: 2. Germline V gives CDR1 NNHDY, CDR2 SYVADS. The CDR3 sequence is CASRDWGSTGQLYF. The part of the CDR3 DNA that was read is TGTGCCAGCAGGGACTGGGGGTCCACCGGG.

About this clone itself: Gene names are the mouse ones. Sequencing ends 4 residues short of the CDR3 end; the germline J gene provides the rest. Other nucleotide sequences from this sample produce the same CDR3. V and J are TRBV19 and TRBJ2-7, with a tentative D call TRBD1 (5 bases). This CDR3 comprises 12 residues. Germline values: CDR1 FNHDT, CDR2 SITEND (reference sequence). CDR3 amino acids: CASSIPGYEQYF. The CDR3 DNA, read in part, is TGTGCCAGCAGTATACCAGGGTAT. Based on the CDR3 plus reference TRBV19 and TRBJ2-7, the full variable domain is GGIITQTPKFLIGQEGQKLTLKCQQNFNHDTMYWYRQDSGKGLRLIYYSITENDLQKGDLSEGYDASREKKSSFSLTVTSAQKNEMAVFLCASSIPGYEQYFGPGTRLTVL.